A selection of T cell receptor beta chains follows, all from one sample in a study of blood T cell repertoires in COVID-19. Data came from immunoSEQ multiplex PCR; TCRdb stores just in-frame clones and leaves some out. The sample has roughly 190,000 clones; about nine tenths are singletons. Sequencing was carried out using peripheral blood. The receptor set was obtained from a man aged 45-60 years with acute or convalescent COVID-19. Each CDR3 is given with its conserved first and last residue. A D gene is named only where the DNA matches it firmly. Rows may omit the clone size; those that give it use once, few, many or a size class.

d_call j_call v_call clone_size cdr3_aa cdr3_nt
TRBD1 TRBJ1-5 TRBV18 . CASSPGLDDRGPNQPQHF TGTGCCAGCTCACCGGGTCTCGACGACAGGGGCCCCAATCAGCCCCAGCATTTT
. TRBJ1-1 TRBV11-3 once CASSPRAGVNTEAFF TGTGCCAGCAGCCCGAGAGCGGGGGTGAACACTGAAGCTTTCTTT
TRBD1 TRBJ1-5 TRBV6-5 . CASSSGTGGNNQPQHF TGTGCCAGCAGTTCAGGGACAGGGGGAAACAATCAGCCCCAGCATTTT
. TRBJ2-1 TRBV7-9 . CASSSNLDNEQFF TGTGCCAGCAGCTCTAACCTTGACAATGAGCAGTTCTTC
. TRBJ1-5 TRBV4-2 . CASSHDTGGNQPQHF TGTGCCAGCAGCCATGACACTGGCGGCAATCAGCCCCAGCATTTT
TRBD2 TRBJ2-3 TRBV30 . CAWKQGLAGRTDTQYF TGTGCCTGGAAGCAGGGACTAGCGGGGCGCACAGATACGCAGTATTTT
. TRBJ1-1 TRBV18 few CASSPQGMNTEAFF TGTGCCAGCTCACCACAGGGGATGAACACTGAAGCTTTCTTT
. TRBJ1-2 TRBV4-2 . CASSQDMGANYGYTF TGTGCCAGCAGCCAAGATATGGGAGCTAACTATGGCTACACCTTC
TRBD2 TRBJ2-1 TRBV13 . CASSLVASGNEQFF TGTGCCAGCAGCTTAGTTGCTAGCGGTAATGAGCAGTTCTTC
. TRBJ1-6 TRBV9 . CASSVGGEGWGSPLHF TGTGCCAGCAGCGTAGGAGGGGAGGGATGGGGATCACCCCTCCACTTT
. TRBJ1-1 TRBV3-1/TRBV3-2 . CASSQGGASTEAFF TGTGCCAGCAGCCAAGGGGGCGCGTCCACTGAAGCTTTCTTT
. TRBJ1-5 TRBV19 . CASSIDGSRYQPQHF TGTGCCAGTAGTATAGATGGTAGCCGCTATCAGCCCCAGCATTTT
TRBD2 TRBJ2-7 TRBV7-3 . CASSRGLGTHEQYF TGTGCCAGCAGCCGCGGACTAGGGACCCACGAGCAGTACTTC
. TRBJ1-2 TRBV11-2 few CASSSTVNYGYTF TGTGCCAGCAGCTCGACAGTCAACTATGGCTACACCTTC
TRBD1 TRBJ2-3 TRBV5-4 . CASSLGDRDFLGTDTQYF TGTGCCAGCAGTTTGGGGGACAGGGACTTTCTTGGCACAGATACGCAGTATTTT
TRBD2 TRBJ2-7 TRBV6-6 . CASSPTYTTVAGSRAYEQYF TGTGCCAGCAGTCCCACCTATACGACGGTAGCGGGATCTCGGGCCTACGAGCAGTACTTC